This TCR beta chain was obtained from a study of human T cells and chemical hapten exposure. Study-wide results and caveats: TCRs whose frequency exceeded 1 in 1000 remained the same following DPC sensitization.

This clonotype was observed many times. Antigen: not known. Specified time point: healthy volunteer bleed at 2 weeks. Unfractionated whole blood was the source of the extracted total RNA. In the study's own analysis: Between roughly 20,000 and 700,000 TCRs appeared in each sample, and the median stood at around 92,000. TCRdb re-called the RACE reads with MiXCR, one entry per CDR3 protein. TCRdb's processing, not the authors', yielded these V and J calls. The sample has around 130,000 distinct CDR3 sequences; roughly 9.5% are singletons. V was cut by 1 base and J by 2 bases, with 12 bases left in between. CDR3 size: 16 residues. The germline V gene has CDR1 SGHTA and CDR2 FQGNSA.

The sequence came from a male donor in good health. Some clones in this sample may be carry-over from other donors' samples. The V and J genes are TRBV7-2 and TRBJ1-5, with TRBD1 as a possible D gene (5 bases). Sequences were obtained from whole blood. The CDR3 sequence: CASSLDGGGGNQPQHF. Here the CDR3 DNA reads TGTGCCAGCAGCTTAGATGGGGGGGGTGGCAATCAGCCCCAGCATTTT.